This T cell receptor beta chain was observed in a study of T cell repertoires in cytomegalovirus infection. Whole-study context: Public TCR beta signatures marked donors with CMV infection and the matching HLA. Regarding the study as a whole: Adding up the frequency of public TCR beta families identified people who carried CMV plus the relevant HLA.

From the reads, TCRdb called clonotypes with MiXCR, one entry per CDR3 protein. This table has approximately 500,000 distinct CDR3 sequences, roughly 12% appearing once. This clonotype appeared many times. Its antigen remains unknown. The CDR3 totals 14 residues. V lost 5 bases and J 3 bases, leaving 11 bases between the germline ends. Sequences were obtained from PBMCs. The chain is built from TRBV12-3 or TRBV12-4 and TRBJ1-5, with D possibly being TRBD1 (5 bases). The origin of this receptor is a human donor in good health (CMV status not recorded). Some clones in this sample may be carry-over from other donors' samples. DNA of the CDR3: TGTGCCAGCAGTCTCCGACAGCACAATCAGCCCCAGCATTTT. It translates to CASSLRQHNQPQHF.